These 16 T cell receptor beta chains came from one sample sequenced in a study of blood T cell repertoires in COVID-19. Profiling relied on immunoSEQ multiplex PCR, and the TCRdb table lists in-frame clones only, not all of them. This table has roughly 57,000 clones, around 92% appearing once. Sequenced material: peripheral blood. The receptors shown here come from a human donor in a cohort sampled during active COVID-19.

The V call is TRBV7-2, the J call TRBJ1-6; D possibly corresponds to TRBD1 (6 bases). This CDR3 region has 18 residues. Trimming stripped 0 bases from V and 0 bases from J, with 12 bases between. Germline values: CDR1 SGHTA, CDR2 FQGNSA. CDR3 loop: CASSLALQGDSYNSPLHF. In DNA form, the CDR3 reads TGTGCCAGCAGCTTAGCCCTACAGGGAGACTCCTATAATTCACCCCTCCACTTT.

The rearrangement joins TRBV5-4 to TRBJ2-3; 15 nucleotides line up with TRBD2. The germline CDR1 and CDR2 sequences are SGHNT and YYREEE (reference sequence). V lost 1 base, J lost 5 bases, and 5 bases stayed unmatched. This CDR3 has 17 amino acids. CDR3 sequence reads: CASSLRTSGGALDTQYF. In DNA, the CDR3 is TGTGCCAGCAGCTTGAGGACTAGCGGGGGGGCATTAGATACGCAGTATTTT.

This clone counts as medium-sized. In the same sample, other DNA sequences code for this CDR3. The chain combines TRBV9 with TRBJ1-1; 7 bases line up with TRBD1. The CDR3 covers 15 residues. Germline-derived CDR1 and CDR2 are SGDLS and YYNGEE. The V segment lost 2 bases and the J segment 1 base; nucleotides outside the gene matches: 5. The CDR3 DNA reads TGTGCCAGCAGCGTTGAGGGGGCGGAGAACACTGAAGCTTTCTTT. Its protein product is CASSVEGAENTEAFF.

This rearrangement joins TRBV19 to TRBJ1-6; D gene uncertain. The CDR3 runs 17 residues. V dropped 0 bases and J dropped 2 bases, with 11 bases sitting between them. Germline lookup yields CDR1 LNHDA and CDR2 SQIVND (reference sequence). CDR3 region: CASSIDLEAAYNSPLHF. The DNA of the CDR3 is TGTGCCAGTAGTATAGATCTGGAGGCGGCCTATAATTCACCCCTCCACTTT.

The V call is TRBV27, the J call TRBJ1-2; D is perhaps TRBD1 (5 bases). The germline gives CDR1 MNHEY, CDR2 SMNVEV (reference sequence). Trimming took off 8 bases at V and 4 bases at J, with 14 bases between the two ends. The CDR3 loop spans 13 amino acids. The DNA of the CDR3 is TGTGCCAGCGCGAGGACACTGTTCTATGGCTACACCTTC. Translated: CASARTLFYGYTF.

The chain joins TRBV11-2 to TRBJ1-5; 11 nucleotides align to TRBD1. The V gene end was trimmed by 1 base and the J gene end by 9 bases; junction bases not matched to a gene: 5. The V gene's germline CDR1 is SGHAT and CDR2 FQNNGV. CDR3 length equals 15 residues. CDR3 residues: CASSLGGTGGSPQHF. The CDR3 DNA follows: TGTGCCAGCAGCTTAGGTGGGACAGGGGGGTCGCCCCAGCATTTT.

In this sample, this clone is medium-sized. The genes are TRBV6-2 or TRBV6-3 and TRBJ2-1, with 11 bases lining up with TRBD2. The CDR3 is 19 amino acids. Germline V lookup: CDR1 MNHEY, CDR2 SVGEGT. The J segment lost 5 bases and the V segment lost 6 bases, leaving 18 bases of the junction unmatched. The DNA for the CDR3 is TGTGCCAGCAGCCGGGCTAGCGGGGGGATTCTAGTGTGGAACAATGAGCAGTTCTTC. Protein product: CASSRASGGILVWNNEQFF.

This clone was found many times. The gene calls are TRBV28 and TRBJ1-2; D possibly corresponds to TRBD1 (5 bases). This CDR3 has 14 residues. Germline V lookup: CDR1 MDHEN, CDR2 SYDVKM. V was shortened by 3 bases and J by 1 base, with 9 bases between the two germline ends. CDR3 loop: CASSFDSFNYGYTF. The CDR3 coding sequence is TGTGCCAGCAGTTTTGACAGTTTTAACTATGGCTACACCTTC.

This clone was detected once. The chain carries TRBV11-3 and TRBJ2-5; 10 nucleotides align to TRBD2. This CDR3 is 14 amino acids long. J gave up 6 bases and V 11 bases, and 12 bases lay outside the gene matches. Germline V gene lookup returns CDR1 SGHNT and CDR2 YENEEA. CDR3 DNA: TGTGCCCCTATAGCGGGGGGCCCCCACAAGACCCAGTACTTC. It yields the protein CAPIAGGPHKTQYF.

The V call is TRBV12-3 or TRBV12-4, the J call TRBJ1-2; a weak D match, TRBD1 (6 bases). With 1 base removed from V and 7 bases from J, the gap between germline ends came to 10 bases. The CDR3 consists of 13 residues. The CDR3 sequence: CASSLDRAGGYTF. CDR3 sequence (DNA): TGTGCCAGCAGTTTAGACAGGGCAGGTGGCTACACCTTC.

The chain combines TRBV5-1 with TRBJ2-1; 10 positions agree with TRBD2. CDR3 length: 16 residues. V shed 3 bases, J shed 4 bases, and the junction held 7 bases outside the gene matches. Per germline, CDR1 SGHRS and CDR2 YFSETQ. CDR3 in amino acids: CASSSLAGARYNEQFF. The CDR3 DNA follows: TGCGCCAGCAGCTCGCTAGCGGGGGCTAGATACAATGAGCAGTTCTTC.

The gene calls are TRBV6-5 and TRBJ1-3; 8 nucleotides agree with TRBD1. J was trimmed by 3 bases and V by 0 bases; bases with no gene match: 4. This CDR3 is 16 amino acids long. Looked up from germline, CDR1 is MNHEY and CDR2 is SVGAGI. The CDR3 DNA follows: TGTGCCAGCAGTTACTCGAACAGGGGGTATGGAAACACCATATATTTT. It is translated as CASSYSNRGYGNTIYF.

V usage is TRBV19 and J usage is TRBJ2-7; the D is unclear. The CDR3 contains 14 residues. The germline V and J ends were trimmed by 5 bases and 5 bases, with 16 bases remaining between them. The germline V gene has CDR1 LNHDA and CDR2 SQIVND (reference sequence). The CDR3 DNA reads as TGTGCCAGTAGTCCTGGCAGGCTATTGGACGAGCAGTACTTC. Its translation: CASSPGRLLDEQYF.

V is TRBV5-4 and J is TRBJ2-7; D is undetermined. V was trimmed by 4 bases and J by 2 bases, leaving 10 bases between them. CDR1 is SGHNT and CDR2 is YYREEE in the germline V gene (reference sequence). This CDR3 is 13 amino acids long. The CDR3 reads CASSLDGAYEQYF. In DNA, the CDR3 is TGTGCCAGCAGCCTAGACGGAGCCTACGAGCAGTACTTC. Full variable domain (remainder filled in from reference TRBV5-4 and TRBJ2-7): ETGVTQSPTHLIKTRGQQVTLRCSSQSGHNTVSWYQQALGQGPQFIFQYYREEENGRGNFPPRFSGLQFPNYSSELNVNALELDDSALYLCASSLDGAYEQYFGPGTRLTVT.

V usage is TRBV7-3 and J usage is TRBJ1-1, with 7 positions matching TRBD1. Germline V gene sequence: CDR1 SGHTA, CDR2 FQGTGA. J gave up 4 bases and V 5 bases, and 7 bases lay outside the gene matches. This CDR3 spans 14 amino acids. CDR3 sequence: CASSVGQRGTEAFF. The CDR3 DNA follows: TGTGCCAGCAGCGTGGGACAGCGCGGCACTGAAGCTTTCTTT.

The chain combines TRBV11-3 with TRBJ2-3; 13 bases align to TRBD2. The trim removed 5 bases at V and 4 bases at J, leaving 6 bases unmatched. The CDR3 runs 16 residues. Germline assignment: CDR1 SGHNT and CDR2 YENEEA. The CDR3 nucleotides are TGTGCCAGCAGCCCGGGGACTAGCGGGGCGCCAGATACGCAGTATTTT. Translating gives CASSPGTSGAPDTQYF.